This TCR beta chain derives from a study of shared clonotypes between healthy human individuals (TCRdb year 2020). Background on the whole study: A few men and two women, aged 18 to 49 years, made up the cohort. Between about 0.85 and 10 billion PBMCs per donor were obtained by leukapheresis. To estimate repertoire size and how much clonotype sharing occurs between individuals, the study deeply sequenced the blood TCR repertoires of five or six healthy adults. Libraries were prepared and TCR repertoires were sequenced by different laboratories using diverse techniques, in order to increase sequencing depth and limit assay-specific biases. Per donor, three plates each were used for CD4 naive and CD4 memory, two for CD8 naive, and one for CD8 memory. Overall results and qualifications from the work: When a handful of donors were compared, the shared fraction of clonotypes was 5% to 6.5% for naive CD4, 3.5% for naive CD8, roughly 2.5% for memory CD4, and less than 0.45% for memory CD8. Estimated clonotype richness was generally larger for naive than for memory subsets. The small number of donors limited the genetic and exposure-history diversity represented. Pairwise subsampling led to the expectation that sequencing depth would affect the degree of clonotype sharing among donors. Sampling was limited to blood, and TCR repertoires in tissue likely differ from TCR repertoires in blood. Incomplete sequencing was indicated by rarefaction of sorted-subset datasets, despite the large sequencing depth. Clonotypes shared by all four sorted-subset donors showed higher generation probabilities than non-shared clonotypes.

Using the deep immunoSEQ assay, multiplex PCR amplified TCR CDR3 regions from genomic DNA. Extracted genomic DNA from each cell subset was spread evenly across all wells of several immunoSEQ 96-well plates, with each plate serving as a replicate. For sorted subsets, each replicate PCR was loaded with 200 ng genomic DNA, equivalent to roughly 30,000 T cell genomes. The purified libraries were quantified using a Qubit 3.0 fluorometer, sized with a Bioanalyzer 2100, and then quantified again using the KAPA Library Quantification kit. A separate single-read 150-cycle Illumina NextSeq 550 flow cell was used to sequence each immunoSEQ 96-well plate. In the authors' own workflow: Because only junctional sequences without quality scores were contained in the immunoSEQ output, filtering matching that applied to full-length reads could not be performed. To assign V/J genes and CDR3, sequences were annotated using PyIR, a Python wrapper for IgBLAST v1.9, with IMGT germline references. Any read was removed if the V/J assignment was weak (E-value above 1e-6), the CDR3 was missing, or the read contained stop codons, out-of-frame junctions, or ambiguous translated residues. A V3J clonotype was defined by an identical inferred V gene, J gene, and CDR3 amino acid sequence. Percentage overlap between repertoires was computed as shared unique clonotypes divided by the size of the smaller repertoire. Three approaches were used to assess repertoire richness: RTK rarefaction, the Chao1 estimator, and Recon v2.1 estimates of unobserved clonotypes. Generation probabilities were computed with OLGA for all TCRbeta clonotypes obtained by the gDNA method from a handful of donors. As stored in TCRdb, this immuneACCESS dataset retains in-frame rearrangements with V and J assigned. A fraction of the clones does not appear; measured against another copy, unresolved V genes explain less than half of the discrepancy, and the remainder lacks a known reason. D and trimming were read from the DNA, whereas the V and J calls and clone size are those reported in that table. The sample includes fewer than 3 million clones, with just under 95% observed a single time. The top ten clonotypes cover around 0.4% of the sample.

Notes on this clone: This receptor's antigen is unknown. Nothing much larger sits one base from this clone, and base qualities are not available.

Donors were healthy HIV-negative adults with no recently reported acute infections or vaccinations. All donors were Caucasian adults living in Nashville, Tennessee, USA. CD4+ T cells were enriched through magnetic negative selection, after which naive cells were positively selected on CD45RA and the remaining negative fraction served as the memory subset. Blood was obtained by leukapheresis, after which PBMCs were separated by Ficoll-Histopaque density gradient centrifugation and cryopreserved in liquid nitrogen vapor phase. Analytical flow cytometry was used to check the purity and quantity of each magnetically sorted T cell population. Genomic DNA was isolated from every sorted fraction and measured by UV absorbance on a Nanodrop 2000c. CDR1 and CDR2 (SGHNT, YENEEA) derive from the germline V gene. The CDR3, from cysteine to phenylalanine, totals 14 residues. CDR3 DNA only is kept here, 42 bases in frame from base 1. Trimming removed 4 bases from V and 1 base from J; the gene matches leave 3 bases unexplained.

The sample comprised naive CD4+ T cells from PBMCs. In light of the paper, this sample's cell subset or site label describes: CD45RA+ positively selected. The sequence was collected from a man between 18 and 35 years old in good health. Some clones in this sample may be carry-over from other donors' samples. The chain links TRBV11-3 with TRBJ2-7; TRBD2 matches 8 bases in the middle. The sequenced DNA: TGTGCCAGCAGCTCCGGGGGGGATTCCTACGAGCAGTACTTC. Translated, this gives CASSSGGDSYEQYF.